The clone carrying this T cell receptor beta chain has more than one count but fewer than ten. Antigen specificity is unknown. Trimming left V 3 bases short and J 8 bases short, with 5 bases between. CDR1 and CDR2 from the germline V gene are SEHNR and FQNEAQ (reference sequence). This CDR3 is 11 amino acids long. This sample is part of a study of T cells after yellow fever vaccination. Study conclusions and caveats: Abundant clonotypes from the bulk population could have been carried over as contaminants into FACS-sorted repertoires. The secondary T-cell response peaked on day 5, not day 15, but was weaker.

TCRdb fed the 5' RACE reads into MiXCR, producing one record per CDR3 protein. This sample carries some 340,000 distinct CDR3 sequences, 9.5% to 12% of them seen once, and the ten largest clones take about 3%. This chain uses TRBV7-9 with TRBJ2-4; D ambiguous. The sequencing used CD4+ T cells sorted from PBMCs, collected 45 days after the yellow fever booster vaccination. This receptor was taken from a man between 18 and 35 years old who received the YFV17D yellow fever vaccine. CDR3 bases: TGTGCCAGCAGCTTTAGTGACATTCAGTACTTC. It encodes CASSFSDIQYF.